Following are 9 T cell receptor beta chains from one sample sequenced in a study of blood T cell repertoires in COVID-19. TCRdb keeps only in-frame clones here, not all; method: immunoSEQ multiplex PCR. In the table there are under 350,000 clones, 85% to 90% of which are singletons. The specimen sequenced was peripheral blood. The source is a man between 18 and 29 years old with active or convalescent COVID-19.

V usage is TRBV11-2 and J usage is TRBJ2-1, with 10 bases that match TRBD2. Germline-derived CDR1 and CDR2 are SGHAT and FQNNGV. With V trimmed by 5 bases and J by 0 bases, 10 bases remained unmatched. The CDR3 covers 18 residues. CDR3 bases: TGTGCCAGCAGCGAGGGTAGCGGGAGGTCACGCTCCTACAATGAGCAGTTCTTC. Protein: CASSEGSGRSRSYNEQFF.

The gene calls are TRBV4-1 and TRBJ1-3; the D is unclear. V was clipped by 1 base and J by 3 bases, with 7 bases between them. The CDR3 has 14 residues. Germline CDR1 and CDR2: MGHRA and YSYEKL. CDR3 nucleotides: TGCGCCAGCAGCCAAGTCGGTAGTGGAAACACCATATATTTT. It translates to CASSQVGSGNTIYF.

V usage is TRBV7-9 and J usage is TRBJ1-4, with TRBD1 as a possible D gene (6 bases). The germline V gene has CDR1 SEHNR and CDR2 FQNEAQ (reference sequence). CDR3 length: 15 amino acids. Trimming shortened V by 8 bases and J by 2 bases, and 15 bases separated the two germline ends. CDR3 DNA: TGTGCCAGCGCAGTTAATGGACAGACTAATGAAAAACTGTTTTTT. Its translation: CASAVNGQTNEKLFF.

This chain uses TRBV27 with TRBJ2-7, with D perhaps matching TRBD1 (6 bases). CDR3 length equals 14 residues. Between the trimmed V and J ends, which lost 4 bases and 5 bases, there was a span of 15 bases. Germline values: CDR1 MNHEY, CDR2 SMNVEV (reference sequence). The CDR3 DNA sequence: TGTGCCAGCAGTTCCGCACAGGGCGCCCACGAGCAGTACTTC. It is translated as CASSSAQGAHEQYF.

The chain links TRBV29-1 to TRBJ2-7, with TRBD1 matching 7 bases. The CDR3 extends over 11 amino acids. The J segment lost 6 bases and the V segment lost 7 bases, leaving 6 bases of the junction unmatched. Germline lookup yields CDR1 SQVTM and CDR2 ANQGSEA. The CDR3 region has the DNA TGCAGCGAGGGACAGAGAAGCGAGCAGTACTTC. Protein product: CSEGQRSEQYF.

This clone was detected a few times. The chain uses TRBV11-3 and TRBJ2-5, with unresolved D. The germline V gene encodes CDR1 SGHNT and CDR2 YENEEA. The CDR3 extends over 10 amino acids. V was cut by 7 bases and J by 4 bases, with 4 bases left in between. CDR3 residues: CASTGETQYF. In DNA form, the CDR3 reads TGTGCCAGCACCGGAGAGACCCAGTACTTC.

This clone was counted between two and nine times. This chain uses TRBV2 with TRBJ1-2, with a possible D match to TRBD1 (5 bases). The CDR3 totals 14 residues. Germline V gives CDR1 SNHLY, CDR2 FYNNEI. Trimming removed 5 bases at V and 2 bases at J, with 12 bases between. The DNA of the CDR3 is TGTGCCAGCAGTATTCAGGGAAGCAACTATGGCTACACCTTC. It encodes CASSIQGSNYGYTF. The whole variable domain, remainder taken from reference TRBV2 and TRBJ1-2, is EPEVTQTPSHQVTQMGQEVILRCVPISNHLYFYWYRQILGQKVEFLVSFYNNEISEKSEIFDDQFSVERPDGSNFTLKIRSTKLEDSAMYFCASSIQGSNYGYTFGSGTRLTVV.

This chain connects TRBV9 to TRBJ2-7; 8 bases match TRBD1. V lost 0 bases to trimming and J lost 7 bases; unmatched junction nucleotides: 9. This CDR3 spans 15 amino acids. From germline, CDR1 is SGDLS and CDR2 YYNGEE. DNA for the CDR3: TGTGCCAGCAGCGTAGGGTTTGGGACAGGAAAAGAGCAGTACTTC. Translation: CASSVGFGTGKEQYF. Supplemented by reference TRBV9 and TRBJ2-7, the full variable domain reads DSGVTQTPKHLITATGQRVTLRCSPRSGDLSVYWYQQSLDQGLQFLIQYYNGEERAKGNILERFSAQQFPDLHSELNLSSLELGDSALYFCASSVGFGTGKEQYFGPGTRLTVT.

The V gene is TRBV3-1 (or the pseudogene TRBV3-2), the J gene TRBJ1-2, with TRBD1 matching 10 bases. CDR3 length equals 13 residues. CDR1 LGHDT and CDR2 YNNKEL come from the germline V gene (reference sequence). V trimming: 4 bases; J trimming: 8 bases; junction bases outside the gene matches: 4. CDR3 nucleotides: TGTGCCAGCAGCCTTGAGACAGGGGGCGGCTACACCTTC. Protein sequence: CASSLETGGGYTF.